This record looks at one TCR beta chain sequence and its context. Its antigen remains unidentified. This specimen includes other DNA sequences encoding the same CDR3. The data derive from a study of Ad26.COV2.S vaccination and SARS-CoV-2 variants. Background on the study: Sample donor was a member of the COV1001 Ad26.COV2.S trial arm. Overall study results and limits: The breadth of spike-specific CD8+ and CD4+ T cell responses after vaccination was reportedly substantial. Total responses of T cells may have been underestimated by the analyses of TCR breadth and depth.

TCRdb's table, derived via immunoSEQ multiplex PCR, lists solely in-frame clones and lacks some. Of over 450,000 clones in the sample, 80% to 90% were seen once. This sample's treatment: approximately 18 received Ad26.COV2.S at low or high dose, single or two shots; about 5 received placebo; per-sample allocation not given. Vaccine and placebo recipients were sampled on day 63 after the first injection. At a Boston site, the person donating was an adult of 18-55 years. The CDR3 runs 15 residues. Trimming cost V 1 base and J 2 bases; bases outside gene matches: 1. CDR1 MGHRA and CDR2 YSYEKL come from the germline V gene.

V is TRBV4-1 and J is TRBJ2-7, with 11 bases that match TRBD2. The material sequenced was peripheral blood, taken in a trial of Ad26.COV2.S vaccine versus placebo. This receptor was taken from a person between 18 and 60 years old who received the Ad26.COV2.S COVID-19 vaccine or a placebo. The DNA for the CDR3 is TGCGCCAGCAGCCAAGGACTAGCGGGAACCTACGAGCAGTACTTC. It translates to CASSQGLAGTYEQYF.